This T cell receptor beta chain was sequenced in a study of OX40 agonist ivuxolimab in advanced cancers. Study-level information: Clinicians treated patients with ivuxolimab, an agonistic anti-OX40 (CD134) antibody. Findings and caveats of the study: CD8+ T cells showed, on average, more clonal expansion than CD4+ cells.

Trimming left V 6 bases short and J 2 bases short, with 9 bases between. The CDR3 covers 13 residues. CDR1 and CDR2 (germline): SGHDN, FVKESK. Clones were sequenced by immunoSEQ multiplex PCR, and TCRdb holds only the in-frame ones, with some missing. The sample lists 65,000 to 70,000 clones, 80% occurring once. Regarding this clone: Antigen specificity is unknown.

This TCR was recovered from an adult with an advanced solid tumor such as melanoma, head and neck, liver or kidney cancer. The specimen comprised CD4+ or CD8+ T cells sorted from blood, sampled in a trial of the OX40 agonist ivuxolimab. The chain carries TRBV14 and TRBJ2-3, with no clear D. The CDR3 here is CASRDRATDTQYF. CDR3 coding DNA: TGTGCCAGCAGAGATAGGGCCACAGATACGCAGTATTTT.